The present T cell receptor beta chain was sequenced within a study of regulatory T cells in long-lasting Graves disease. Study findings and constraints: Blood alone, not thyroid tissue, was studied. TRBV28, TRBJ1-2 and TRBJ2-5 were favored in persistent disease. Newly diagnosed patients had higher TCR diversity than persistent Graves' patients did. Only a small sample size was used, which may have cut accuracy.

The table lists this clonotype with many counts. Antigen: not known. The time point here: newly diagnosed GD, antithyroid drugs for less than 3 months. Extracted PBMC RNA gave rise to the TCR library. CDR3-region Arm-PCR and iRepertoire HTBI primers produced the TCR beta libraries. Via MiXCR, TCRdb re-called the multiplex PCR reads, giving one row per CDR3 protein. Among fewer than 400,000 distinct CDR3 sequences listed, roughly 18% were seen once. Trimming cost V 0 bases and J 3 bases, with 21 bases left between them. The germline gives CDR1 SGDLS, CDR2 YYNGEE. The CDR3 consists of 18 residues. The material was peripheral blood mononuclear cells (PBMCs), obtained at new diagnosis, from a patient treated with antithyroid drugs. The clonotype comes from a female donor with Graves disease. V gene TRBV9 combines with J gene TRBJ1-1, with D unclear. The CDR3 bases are TGTGCCAGCAGCGTAGGAGGATTTGGTGGCCAAGAGTACACTGAAGCTTTCTTT. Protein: CASSVGGFGGQEYTEAFF.